The present TCR beta chain was sequenced within a study of blood T cells in healthy people across ages. Sample-barcoded 5' priming and a J-beta primer mix drove a second PCR of 7 to 11 cycles. TCRdb reanalysed the 5' RACE reads using MiXCR and keeps one entry per CDR3 protein. The sample yields 710,000 or so distinct CDR3 sequences, about 34% seen once. V was pared by 5 bases and J by 13 bases, with 8 bases of the junction left unmatched. The CDR3 extends over 12 amino acids. Germline V gives CDR1 SEHNR, CDR2 FQNEAQ (reference sequence). The donors, healthy Caucasians from Russia, were aged about 6 to 95. At least ten counts were recorded for this clonotype.

Sequencing used blood. The J gene is TRBJ2-5, the V gene TRBV7-9, with 9 bases that match TRBD1. The origin of this receptor is a woman aged 80 or over in good health. Written as DNA, the CDR3 is TGTGCCAGCAGCCATAGGACAGGGGATTTGTACTTC. Translating it yields CASSHRTGDLYF.